The clone carrying this T cell receptor beta chain appeared a few times. No antigen is known for it. V lost 6 bases, J lost 2 bases, and 14 bases lay in between. The germline V gene has CDR1 SGHRS and CDR2 YFSETQ. The length of the CDR3 is 14 residues. The sample comes from a study of identifying expanded T cells in peripheral blood. General observations from the study: Differentially abundant clones: roughly 1.3 between replicates, around 17 at roughly 2 weeks, more than 18 at four.

Profiled with immunoSEQ multiplex PCR; TCRdb holds only in-frame clones, not every one. This sample has about 86,000 clones, with roughly 90% found just once. Sequencing was done on a sample of blood. The sequence derives from a person aged 18 to 75 in good health. The chain recombines TRBV5-1 with TRBJ1-2; unclear D gene. In DNA, the CDR3 is TGCGCCAGCAAGGGCCTCGGCGAAAACTATGGCTACACCTTC. This sequence encodes CASKGLGENYGYTF.